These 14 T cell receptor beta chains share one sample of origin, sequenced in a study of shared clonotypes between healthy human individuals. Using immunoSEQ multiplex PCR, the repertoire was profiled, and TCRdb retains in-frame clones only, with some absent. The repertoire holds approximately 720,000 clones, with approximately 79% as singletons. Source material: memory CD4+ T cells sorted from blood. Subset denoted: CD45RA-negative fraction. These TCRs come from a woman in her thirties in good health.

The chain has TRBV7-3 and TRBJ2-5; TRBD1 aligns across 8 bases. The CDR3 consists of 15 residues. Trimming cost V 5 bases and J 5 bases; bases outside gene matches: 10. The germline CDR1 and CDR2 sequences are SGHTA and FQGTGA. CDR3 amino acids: CASSKTQGAWETQYF. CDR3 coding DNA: TGTGCCAGCAGCAAAACGCAGGGGGCTTGGGAGACCCAGTACTTC. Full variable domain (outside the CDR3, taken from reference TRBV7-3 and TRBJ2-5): GAGVSQTPSNKVTEKGKYVELRCDPISGHTALYWYRQSLGQGPEFLIYFQGTGAADDSGLPNDRFFAVRPEGSVSTLKIQRTERGDSAVYLCASSKTQGAWETQYFGPGTRLLVL.

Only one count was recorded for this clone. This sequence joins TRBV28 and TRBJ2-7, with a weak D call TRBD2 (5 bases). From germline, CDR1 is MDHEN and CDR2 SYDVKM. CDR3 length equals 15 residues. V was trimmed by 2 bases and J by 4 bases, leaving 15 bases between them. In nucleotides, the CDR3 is TGTGCCAGCAGTTTAGGGTTTTCGGGGAGATACGAGCAGTACTTC. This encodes CASSLGFSGRYEQYF.

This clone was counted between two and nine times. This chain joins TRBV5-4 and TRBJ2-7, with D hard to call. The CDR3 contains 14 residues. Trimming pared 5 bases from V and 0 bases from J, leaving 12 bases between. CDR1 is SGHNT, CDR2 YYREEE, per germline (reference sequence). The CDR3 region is CASRSDSNSYEQYF. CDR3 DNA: TGTGCCAGCAGAAGCGACTCAAACTCCTACGAGCAGTACTTC.

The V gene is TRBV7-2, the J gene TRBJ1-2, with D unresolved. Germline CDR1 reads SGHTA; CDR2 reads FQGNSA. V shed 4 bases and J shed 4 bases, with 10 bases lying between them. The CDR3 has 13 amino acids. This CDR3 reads CASSWTVIYGYTF. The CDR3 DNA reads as TGTGCCAGCAGCTGGACCGTTATCTATGGCTACACCTTC.

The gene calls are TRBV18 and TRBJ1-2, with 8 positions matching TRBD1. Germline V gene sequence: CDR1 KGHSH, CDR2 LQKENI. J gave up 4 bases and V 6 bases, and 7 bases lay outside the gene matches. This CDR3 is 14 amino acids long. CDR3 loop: CASSTGTGLYGYTF. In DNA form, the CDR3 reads TGTGCCAGCTCGACCGGGACAGGACTCTATGGCTACACCTTC.

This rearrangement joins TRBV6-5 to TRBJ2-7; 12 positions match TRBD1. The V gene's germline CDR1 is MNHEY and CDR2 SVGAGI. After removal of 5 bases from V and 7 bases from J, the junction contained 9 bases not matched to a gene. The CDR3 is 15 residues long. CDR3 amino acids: CASSRPGQGAREQYF. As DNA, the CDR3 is TGTGCCAGCAGTCGGCCGGGACAGGGGGCGCGAGAGCAGTACTTC.

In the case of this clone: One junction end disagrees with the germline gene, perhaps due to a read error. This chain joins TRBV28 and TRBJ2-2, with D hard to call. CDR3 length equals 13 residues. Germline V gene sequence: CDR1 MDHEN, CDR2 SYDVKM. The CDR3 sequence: CASSLRFTEELFF. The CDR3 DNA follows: TGTGCCAGCAGTTTACGGTTCACCGAGGAGCTGTTTTTT. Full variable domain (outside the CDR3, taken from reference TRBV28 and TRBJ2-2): DVKVTQSSRYLVKRTGEKVFLECVQDMDHENMFWYRQDPGLGLRLIYFSYDVKMKEKGDIPEGYSVSREKKERFSLILESASTNQTSMYLCASSLRFTEELFFGEGSRLTVL.

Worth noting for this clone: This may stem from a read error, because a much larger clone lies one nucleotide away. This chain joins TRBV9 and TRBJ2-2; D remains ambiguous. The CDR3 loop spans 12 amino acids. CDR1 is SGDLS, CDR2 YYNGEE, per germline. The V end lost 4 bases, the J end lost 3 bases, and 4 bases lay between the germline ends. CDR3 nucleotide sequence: TGTGCCAGCAGCCCCGACACCGGGGAGCTGTTTTTT. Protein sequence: CASSPDTGELFF.

The CDR3, as DNA: TGTGCCAGTGAACAGGGTACTAATTCACCCCTCCACTTT. As protein: CASEQGTNSPLHF. The V and J genes are TRBV6-4 and TRBJ1-6, with a possible D match to TRBD1 (6 bases). The germline gives CDR1 MRHNA, CDR2 SNTAGT. V lost 9 bases and J 6 bases, leaving 12 bases between the germline ends. This CDR3 contains 13 residues.

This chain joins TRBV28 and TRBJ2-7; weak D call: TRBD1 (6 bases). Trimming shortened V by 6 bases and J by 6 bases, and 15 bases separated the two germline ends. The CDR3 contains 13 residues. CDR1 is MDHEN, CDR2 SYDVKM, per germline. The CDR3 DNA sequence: TGTGCCAGCAGGGGCAGGGGAAAGGGCGAGCAGTACTTC. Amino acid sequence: CASRGRGKGEQYF.

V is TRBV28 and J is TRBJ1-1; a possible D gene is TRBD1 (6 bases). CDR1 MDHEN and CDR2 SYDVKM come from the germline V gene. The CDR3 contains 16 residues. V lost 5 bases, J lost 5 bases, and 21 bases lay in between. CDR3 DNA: TGTGCCAGCAGTCGCAATTGGTGGGGAGGGGGAACTGAAGCTTTCTTT. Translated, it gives CASSRNWWGGGTEAFF.

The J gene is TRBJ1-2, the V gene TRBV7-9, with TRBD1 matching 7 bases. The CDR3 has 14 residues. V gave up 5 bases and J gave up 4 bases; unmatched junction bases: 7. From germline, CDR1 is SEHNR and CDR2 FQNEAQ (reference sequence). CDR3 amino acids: CASSPGDRVYGYTF. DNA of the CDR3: TGTGCCAGCAGCCCAGGGGACAGAGTCTATGGCTACACCTTC.

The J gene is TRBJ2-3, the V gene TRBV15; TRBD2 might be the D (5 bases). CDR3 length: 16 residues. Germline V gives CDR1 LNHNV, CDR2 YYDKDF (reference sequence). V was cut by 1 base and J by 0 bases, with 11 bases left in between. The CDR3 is CATSRAEETSTDTQYF. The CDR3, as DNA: TGTGCCACCAGCAGAGCGGAGGAAACTAGCACAGATACGCAGTATTTT.

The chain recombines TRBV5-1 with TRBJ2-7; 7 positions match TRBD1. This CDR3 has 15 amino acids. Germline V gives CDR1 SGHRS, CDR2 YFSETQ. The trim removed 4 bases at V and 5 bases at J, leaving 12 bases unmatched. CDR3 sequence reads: CASSPGDRDIDEQYF. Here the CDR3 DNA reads TGCGCCAGCAGCCCGGGCGACAGGGATATCGACGAGCAGTACTTC.